This T cell receptor (beta chain) came from a study of cytomegalovirus exposure and HLA in healthy donors. The CDR3 covers 18 residues. V trimming: 4 bases; J trimming: 2 bases; junction bases outside the gene matches: 12. Germline V gene sequence: CDR1 SQVTM, CDR2 ANQGSEA. Produced via immunoSEQ multiplex PCR; TCRdb's table is partial and in-frame only. The sample consists of 150,000 to 200,000 clones, about four fifths of them appearing once. Sequencing input: PBMCs. The TCR sequence derives from a young man in good health and CMV-seropositive. The chain couples TRBV29-1 to TRBJ1-5, with 12 nucleotides matching TRBD1. CDR3 region: CSVGRDRGRIGGNQPQHF. Written as DNA, the CDR3 is TGCAGCGTTGGACGGGACAGGGGGCGCATTGGTGGCAATCAGCCCCAGCATTTT.